This T cell receptor (beta chain) comes out of a study of T cell responses to AZD1222 COVID-19 vaccine. The method was immunoSEQ multiplex PCR; TCRdb's version includes in-frame clones alone and lacks a portion of them. In the table there are roughly 130,000 clones, just under 95% of which are singletons. The germline V gene has CDR1 MNHEY and CDR2 SVGAGI. V was clipped by 2 bases and J by 1 base, with 11 bases between them. This CDR3 spans 16 amino acids. A note on this clone: The antigen remains undetermined.

Study-level findings and limits: Donors in the cohort were predominantly white British and more often female, and clonal diversity was possibly underestimated. Samples come after the peak T cell response, not at day 14. Regions 160-218 and 743-854 dominated among vaccine-associated CD4 TCRs spanning spike.

The genes are TRBV6-5 and TRBJ2-2, with a possible D match to TRBD2 (6 bases). The specimen comprised peripheral blood, sampled on day 0 of AZD1222 vaccination. This clonotype originated in an adult in good health. CDR3 residues: CASSYVAGWNTGELFF. CDR3 sequence (DNA): TGTGCCAGCAGTTACGTGGCGGGGTGGAACACCGGGGAGCTGTTTTTT.